This TCR beta chain was profiled in a study of OX40 agonist ivuxolimab in advanced cancers. Some clones are missing from TCRdb's copy, which holds only in-frame ones; the method was immunoSEQ multiplex PCR. This sample yields some 80,000 clones, of which around 90% are seen a single time; approximately 4.8% belongs to the top ten. This receptor was taken from an adult with an advanced solid tumor such as melanoma, head and neck, liver or kidney cancer. The input for sequencing was CD4+ or CD8+ T cells sorted from blood, taken in a trial of the OX40 agonist ivuxolimab.

The CDR3 DNA follows: TGTGCCAGCAGCCTGACAATACGATACAATGAGCAGTTCTTC. Its protein product is CASSLTIRYNEQFF. The V call is TRBV27, the J call TRBJ2-1; D gene ambiguous. The CDR3 has 14 amino acids. V dropped 6 bases and J dropped 4 bases, with 13 bases sitting between them. Germline loops: CDR1 MNHEY, CDR2 SMNVEV (reference sequence).